These 13 T cell receptor beta chains share one sample of origin, sequenced in a study of T cells in Graves' hyperthyroidism and ophthalmopathy. Researchers took RNA transcripts and amplified the TCR beta CDR3 regions from them. HTBI primers were employed in a first-round RT-PCR of the TCR CDR3. TCRdb re-analysed the multiplex PCR reads in MiXCR, keeping a single row per CDR3 protein. The data hold roughly 710,000 distinct CDR3 sequences, with around a third observed a single time. The specimen was blood. The receptors derive from a middle-aged woman with Graves' hyperthyroidism.

This clonotype has a count of ten or more. The chain has TRBV20-1 and TRBJ2-7; the D is unclear. The V end was cut by 1 base, the J end by 1 base, with 8 bases between. The CDR3 totals 13 residues. Per germline, CDR1 DFQATT and CDR2 SNEGSKA (reference sequence). The DNA for the CDR3 is TGCAGTGCTAGAGGGTTCGTTTCCTACGAGCAGTACTTC. This sequence encodes CSARGFVSYEQYF.

The chain links TRBV6-2 or TRBV6-3 to TRBJ2-7; the D is unclear. V was cut by 1 base and J by 7 bases, with 14 bases left in between. Germline CDR1 MNHEY, CDR2 SVGEGT. CDR3 length: 14 residues. CDR3 nucleotides: TGTGCCAGCAGTTACTTTTCCGGGTTGCGGGAGCAGTACTTC. Its translation: CASSYFSGLREQYF.

This chain joins TRBV29-1 and TRBJ2-7; no definite D call. V lost 7 bases, J lost 6 bases, and 19 bases lay in between. This CDR3 has 13 residues. Per the germline V gene, CDR1 is SQVTM and CDR2 is ANQGSEA. This chain's CDR3 is CSAGMSYVGEQYF. The CDR3 coding sequence is TGCAGCGCCGGTATGAGTTATGTGGGCGAGCAGTACTTC.

This rearrangement joins TRBV11-2 to TRBJ2-2, with D perhaps being TRBD1 or TRBD2 (5 bases each). Germline V lookup: CDR1 SGHAT, CDR2 FQNNGV. The CDR3 has 16 residues. The ends were cut back, 1 base at V and 0 bases at J, with 9 bases in the middle. This CDR3 reads CASSLVMGANTGELFF. Here the CDR3 DNA reads TGTGCCAGCAGCTTAGTAATGGGGGCGAACACCGGGGAGCTGTTTTTT.

In this sample, this clonotype turned up many times. The chain links TRBV15 to TRBJ2-5; 7 bases agree with TRBD2. CDR1 LNHNV and CDR2 YYDKDF come from the germline V gene (reference sequence). The CDR3 extends over 16 amino acids. J was trimmed by 4 bases and V by 0 bases; bases with no gene match: 8. The CDR3 spells CATSREVGGGPETQYF. For the CDR3, the DNA is TGTGCCACCAGCAGAGAGGTTGGGGGGGGTCCAGAGACCCAGTACTTC.

V gene TRBV2 combines with J gene TRBJ2-3; a weak D match, TRBD2 (6 bases). This CDR3 has 14 residues. V was cut by 4 bases and J by 2 bases, with 10 bases left in between. The germline CDR1 and CDR2 sequences are SNHLY and FYNNEI. CDR3 sequence: CASSGGGATDTQYF. CDR3 nucleotide sequence: TGTGCCAGCAGTGGGGGCGGGGCCACAGATACGCAGTATTTT.

DNA for the CDR3: TGTGCCAGCAGCCCCCAAGAGAGAGGGGAGACCCAGTACTTC. Amino acids: CASSPQERGETQYF. This chain links TRBV9 with TRBJ2-5; tentatively, D is TRBD2 (5 bases). This CDR3 region has 14 residues. Deletions cut 4 bases from V and 5 bases from J, with 15 bases between. CDR1 SGDLS and CDR2 YYNGEE come from the germline V gene. Full variable domain (remainder filled in from reference TRBV9 and TRBJ2-5): DSGVTQTPKHLITATGQRVTLRCSPRSGDLSVYWYQQSLDQGLQFLIQYYNGEERAKGNILERFSAQQFPDLHSELNLSSLELGDSALYFCASSPQERGETQYFGPGTRLLVL.

Many counts were recorded for this clonotype. The CDR3 reads CASSSPSTGERNTIYF. The CDR3 bases are TGTGCCAGCAGCTCACCATCAACAGGGGAACGAAACACCATATATTTT. The chain couples TRBV9 to TRBJ1-3; 7 bases fit TRBD1. The length of the CDR3 is 16 residues. J lost 5 bases, V lost 4 bases, and 12 bases had no gene match. In germline, CDR1 is SGDLS, CDR2 YYNGEE.

This clonotype was seen more than once but under ten times. The chain carries TRBV7-9 and TRBJ2-2; no reliable D call. V dropped 3 bases and J dropped 6 bases, with 8 bases sitting between them. Germline V gives CDR1 SEHNR, CDR2 FQNEAQ (reference sequence). This CDR3 is built from 13 residues. The CDR3 loop is CASSFSPPGELFF. The CDR3 region has the DNA TGTGCCAGCAGCTTTTCCCCCCCCGGGGAGCTGTTTTTT.

The chain employs TRBV7-2 and TRBJ1-6; no definite D call. Germline assignment: CDR1 SGHTA and CDR2 FQGNSA. The CDR3 length is 14 residues. V was cut by 5 bases and J by 7 bases, with 12 bases left in between. The CDR3 reads CASSQGTRNSPLHF. The CDR3 bases are TGTGCCAGCAGCCAAGGAACACGCAATTCACCCCTCCACTTT.

This rearrangement joins TRBV7-2 to TRBJ1-2; tentatively, D is TRBD1 (6 bases). V was trimmed by 0 bases and J by 4 bases, leaving 12 bases between them. Germline V gene sequence: CDR1 SGHTA, CDR2 FQGNSA. The CDR3 sequence is 15 residues long. The CDR3 nucleotides are TGTGCCAGCAGCTTAGCGGGGGGCGCGCCCTATGGCTACACCTTC. Its protein is CASSLAGGAPYGYTF.

This clonotype was detected many times. This chain connects TRBV24-1 to TRBJ2-7; D is ambiguous. The CDR3 loop spans 13 amino acids. V lost 11 bases and J lost 0, with 13 bases in between. Germline V gives CDR1 KGHDR, CDR2 SFDVKD. The CDR3 sequence: CAIAGSSSYEQYF. The CDR3 bases are TGTGCCATCGCTGGGTCAAGCTCCTACGAGCAGTACTTC.

This clonotype was seen only a few times. The rearrangement links TRBV7-9 to TRBJ2-7; the match to TRBD2 covers 12 bases. From germline, CDR1 is SEHNR and CDR2 FQNEAQ (reference sequence). V was clipped by 8 bases and J by 2 bases; unmatched bases: 7. The CDR3 extends over 15 amino acids. This CDR3 reads CASSSRTSGTYEQYF. The CDR3 coding sequence is TGTGCCAGCTCATCCAGGACTAGCGGGACCTACGAGCAGTACTTC.